The TCR beta chain described here comes from a study of tumor-infiltrating lymphocytes in localized non-small cell lung cancer. Per germline, CDR1 SGHRS and CDR2 YFSETQ. V was shortened by 0 bases and J by 1 base, with 10 bases between the two germline ends. This CDR3 region has 15 residues. On this clone: Antigen: not known.

Profiling relied on immunoSEQ multiplex PCR, and the TCRdb table lists in-frame clones only, not all of them. The table lists around 23,000 clones, approximately 70% of them singletons. Study-wide results and limits: Tumors had more T cell infiltration than uninvolved lung, per TCRbeta sequencing and CD3 counts. No T-cell fraction difference was seen between IM1 and IM2 tumors.

The source material was lung tumor tissue. The receptor was isolated from a human donor with non-small cell lung cancer. The J gene is TRBJ2-5, the V gene TRBV5-1; maybe TRBD2 (6 bases). The CDR3 spells CASSLDAGPQETQYF. In DNA form, the CDR3 reads TGCGCCAGCAGCTTGGATGCGGGGCCCCAAGAGACCCAGTACTTC.